These 25 T cell receptor beta chains were all obtained from the same sample, sequenced in a study of cytomegalovirus exposure and HLA in healthy donors. This PCR relied on a set of 60 Vbeta primers and 13 Jbeta primers. Sequencing was performed with immunoSEQ multiplex PCR; in TCRdb, only in-frame clones are kept and a portion is missing. The data hold roughly 100,000 clones, with about four fifths observed a single time. Sequenced material: PBMCs. These receptors were obtained from a man aged 50 or older in good health and CMV-seronegative.

The chain links TRBV7-2 to TRBJ2-1; maybe TRBD2 (6 bases). Germline V gives CDR1 SGHTA, CDR2 FQGNSA. CDR3 length equals 15 residues. V lost 2 bases to trimming and J lost 0 bases, with 8 bases between them. CDR3 in amino acids: CASSLRDSSYNEQFF. DNA for the CDR3: TGTGCCAGCAGCTTAAGGGACTCCTCCTACAATGAGCAGTTCTTC.

This chain connects TRBV18 to TRBJ1-1, with no clear D. Germline-derived CDR1 and CDR2 are KGHSH and LQKENI. Trimming stripped 1 base from V and 0 bases from J, with 9 bases between. This CDR3 has 15 residues. The CDR3 spells CASSPRELMNTEAFF. CDR3 bases: TGTGCCAGCTCACCACGAGAGTTAATGAACACTGAAGCTTTCTTT.

The sample holds a few counts of this clone. The rearrangement uses TRBV4-3 and TRBJ1-1; D may be TRBD1 (5 bases). The germline V gene has CDR1 LGHNA and CDR2 YSLEER. The CDR3 contains 15 residues. Trimming shortened V by 1 base and J by 1 base, and 10 bases separated the two germline ends. The chain's CDR3 is CASSQAGRANTEAFF. CDR3 bases: TGCGCCAGCAGCCAAGCGGGCAGGGCGAACACTGAAGCTTTCTTT.

This rearrangement joins TRBV9 to TRBJ2-7, with TRBD1 matching over 10 bases. CDR3 length: 15 residues. J was trimmed by 4 bases and V by 0 bases; bases with no gene match: 4. CDR1 SGDLS and CDR2 YYNGEE come from the germline V gene. The CDR3 DNA sequence: TGTGCCAGCAGCGTAGGTGACAGGGGGCTTTACGAGCAGTACTTC. This sequence encodes CASSVGDRGLYEQYF.

This clone was recorded only once. The chain carries TRBV6-5 and TRBJ1-2; TRBD1 matches 7 bases. Trimming took 6 bases from V and 4 from J; bases not matched to a gene: 8. This CDR3 comprises 14 residues. The germline V gene has CDR1 MNHEY and CDR2 SVGAGI. The CDR3 region has the DNA TGTGCCAGCAGATACAGGGGCTATGGCTATGGCTACACCTTC. It yields the protein CASRYRGYGYGYTF.

This rearrangement joins TRBV6-6 to TRBJ1-5; D is perhaps TRBD1 (5 bases). CDR1 is MNHNY and CDR2 is SVGAGI in the germline V gene (reference sequence). V shed 6 bases and J shed 4 bases, with 13 bases lying between them. The CDR3 consists of 14 residues. In nucleotides, the CDR3 is TGTGCCAGCAGCCCAGGACAATGGAATCAGCCCCAGCATTTT. It translates to CASSPGQWNQPQHF.

The chain carries TRBV30 and TRBJ2-1; D perhaps matches TRBD2 (6 bases). V was trimmed by 2 bases and J by 3 bases, leaving 8 bases between them. There are 13 residues in the CDR3. CDR1 and CDR2 from the germline V gene are GTSNPN and SVGIG (reference sequence). CDR3 sequence: CAWSNGGYNEQFF. CDR3 sequence (DNA): TGTGCCTGGAGTAACGGGGGCTACAATGAGCAGTTCTTC.

The chain combines TRBV11-2 with TRBJ2-6, with D hard to call. CDR3 length equals 17 residues. Per the germline V gene, CDR1 is SGHAT and CDR2 is FQNNGV. Trimming stripped 0 bases from V and 0 bases from J, with 9 bases between. CDR3 protein: CASSLERRLSGANVLTF. The CDR3 coding sequence is TGTGCCAGCAGCTTAGAGAGGCGGCTCTCTGGGGCCAACGTCCTGACTTTC.

This rearrangement joins TRBV7-9 to TRBJ2-3; weak D call: TRBD1 (6 bases). CDR3 length equals 14 residues. V dropped 7 bases and J dropped 5 bases, with 16 bases sitting between them. Per the germline V gene, CDR1 is SEHNR and CDR2 is FQNEAQ (reference sequence). The CDR3, as DNA: TGTGCCAGCACCGGCAGCCTGACAGGAGATACGCAGTATTTT. As protein: CASTGSLTGDTQYF.

The chain is built from TRBV29-1 and TRBJ1-2, with D maybe TRBD1 (5 bases). The germline V gene encodes CDR1 SQVTM and CDR2 ANQGSEA. The CDR3 consists of 13 residues. Deletions cut 2 bases from V and 4 bases from J, with 11 bases between. Written as DNA, the CDR3 is TGCAGCGTTGAAAGCAGGGAACTCTATGGCTACACCTTC. It encodes CSVESRELYGYTF.

The CDR3 is CASALQGALSYTF. The CDR3 DNA is TGTGCCAGCGCCTTACAGGGGGCTTTAAGCTACACCTTC. The V and J genes are TRBV7-2 and TRBJ1-2, with TRBD1 matching over 9 bases. V lost 8 bases and J lost 9; bases outside the gene matches: 10. This CDR3 region has 13 residues. Looked up from germline, CDR1 is SGHTA and CDR2 is FQGNSA.

The rearrangement links TRBV10-3 to TRBJ2-5; D might be TRBD1 (6 bases). Trimming shortened V by 0 bases and J by 5 bases, and 10 bases separated the two germline ends. The germline V gene encodes CDR1 ENHRY and CDR2 SYGVKD. This CDR3 is built from 14 residues. The CDR3 sequence is CAISESVQGETQYF. In DNA, the CDR3 is TGTGCCATCAGTGAGTCTGTCCAGGGGGAGACCCAGTACTTC.

The gene calls are TRBV30 and TRBJ1-6; D remains unclear. Germline-derived CDR1 and CDR2 are GTSNPN and SVGIG (reference sequence). V shed 1 base and J shed 8 bases, with 3 bases lying between them. The CDR3 is 11 residues long. As DNA, the CDR3 is TGTGCCTGGAGTGCTGATTCACCCCTCCACTTT. Translating gives CAWSADSPLHF.

CDR3 sequence (DNA): TGTGCCAGCAGCAGCGGAGGGGCGGCGGGCTACACCTTC. Translating gives CASSSGGAAGYTF. V gene TRBV11-2 combines with J gene TRBJ1-2; D might be TRBD1 (5 bases). Germline values: CDR1 SGHAT, CDR2 FQNNGV. There are 13 residues in the CDR3. V was cut by 5 bases and J by 8 bases, with 15 bases left in between.

The genes are TRBV11-1 and TRBJ2-2, with 12 bases aligning to TRBD1. Trimming took 5 bases from V and 5 from J; bases not matched to a gene: 6. Germline V lookup: CDR1 SGHAT, CDR2 FQDESV (reference sequence). This CDR3 region has 16 residues. Here the CDR3 reads CASSQGTGGRTGELFF. CDR3 sequence (DNA): TGTGCCAGCAGCCAAGGGACAGGGGGCCGGACCGGGGAGCTGTTTTTT.

The V and J genes are TRBV7-9 and TRBJ2-4; D possibly corresponds to TRBD2 (6 bases). V lost 0 bases to trimming and J lost 0 bases, with 12 bases between them. The CDR3 runs 17 residues. Germline assignment: CDR1 SEHNR and CDR2 FQNEAQ (reference sequence). The CDR3 region is CASSLAGGDLAKNIQYF. CDR3 bases: TGTGCCAGCAGCTTAGCGGGGGGAGACCTAGCCAAAAACATTCAGTACTTC.

This clone was seen only a few times. This chain joins TRBV30 and TRBJ2-7; D not resolved. Germline V gene lookup returns CDR1 GTSNPN and CDR2 SVGIG (reference sequence). The CDR3 spans 11 residues. Trimming removed 1 base at V and 3 bases at J, with 4 bases between. The DNA of the CDR3 is TGTGCCTGGAGTGATTACTACGAGCAGTACTTC. Its translation is CAWSDYYEQYF.

This chain links TRBV19 with TRBJ2-6; 7 bases are shared with TRBD1. The length of the CDR3 is 15 residues. The V gene end was trimmed by 5 bases and the J gene end by 2 bases; junction bases not matched to a gene: 3. Germline values: CDR1 LNHDA, CDR2 SQIVND (reference sequence). The CDR3 DNA reads as TGTGCCAGTAGTCCCACAGGGGCTGGGGCCAACGTCCTGACTTTC. Protein sequence: CASSPTGAGANVLTF. The full variable domain, with the rest looked up from reference TRBV19 and TRBJ2-6, is DGGITQSPKYLFRKEGQNVTLSCEQNLNHDAMYWYRQDPGQGLRLIYYSQIVNDFQKGDIAEGYSVSREKKESFPLTVTSAQKNPTAFYLCASSPTGAGANVLTFGAGSRLTVL.

There are a few counts of this clone. V is TRBV11-2 and J is TRBJ2-7; D may be TRBD2 (5 bases). Deletions cut 2 bases from V and 6 bases from J, with 23 bases between. The CDR3 extends over 17 amino acids. Germline loops: CDR1 SGHAT, CDR2 FQNNGV. The CDR3 spells CASSLITAGQASGEQYF. The DNA for the CDR3 is TGTGCCAGCAGCTTAATCACGGCTGGTCAGGCCAGCGGCGAGCAGTACTTC.

The chain has TRBV27 and TRBJ2-7; maybe TRBD1 (5 bases). CDR1 is MNHEY, CDR2 SMNVEV, per germline (reference sequence). The CDR3 sequence is 14 residues long. V was pared by 2 bases and J by 0 bases, with 8 bases between. The CDR3 spells CASSLGADSYEQYF. For the CDR3, the DNA is TGTGCCAGCAGTTTAGGGGCGGACTCCTACGAGCAGTACTTC.

This clone was found once. The V and J genes are TRBV7-9 and TRBJ2-1; D not resolved. This CDR3 has 14 amino acids. V was trimmed by 3 bases and J by 7 bases, leaving 13 bases between them. Germline CDR1 and CDR2: SEHNR and FQNEAQ (reference sequence). DNA of the CDR3: TGTGCCAGCAGCTTTGAATTTGGTCGGAATGAGCAGTTCTTC. Amino acid sequence: CASSFEFGRNEQFF.

The chain couples TRBV7-9 to TRBJ1-1; D is unresolved. The germline V gene encodes CDR1 SEHNR and CDR2 FQNEAQ (reference sequence). The CDR3 spans 13 residues. Trimming removed 2 bases at V and 0 bases at J, with 4 bases between. The CDR3 DNA reads as TGTGCCAGCAGCTTATCGGTGAACACTGAAGCTTTCTTT. Its translation: CASSLSVNTEAFF.

The chain employs TRBV4-1 and TRBJ2-3; TRBD2 matches at 10 bases. With V trimmed by 2 bases and J by 0 bases, 11 bases remained unmatched. The CDR3 is made up of 19 amino acids. Germline loops: CDR1 MGHRA, CDR2 YSYEKL. CDR3 coding DNA: TGCGCCAGCAGCCAATTAAGAGCGGGGGGGCCAAGTAGCACAGATACGCAGTATTTT. Protein: CASSQLRAGGPSSTDTQYF.

The chain couples TRBV4-2 to TRBJ1-5; tentative D call: TRBD1 (6 bases). V shed 0 bases and J shed 6 bases, with 9 bases lying between them. CDR3 length: 14 amino acids. CDR1 LGHNA and CDR2 YNFKEQ come from the germline V gene. The CDR3 loop reads CASSQDRGTQPQHF. CDR3 in DNA: TGTGCCAGCAGCCAAGACAGGGGAACTCAGCCCCAGCATTTT.

A note on this clone: An end of the junction does not agree with germline; a read error may underlie this. The same CDR3 arises from other DNA sequences in this sample as well. The chain uses TRBV11-2 and TRBJ1-5, with D perhaps TRBD1 (5 bases). The CDR3 totals 15 residues. The germline V gene encodes CDR1 SGHAT and CDR2 FQNNGV. The chain's CDR3 is CASSYQMGGRQPQHF. DNA for the CDR3: TGTGCCAGTAGCTACCAGATGGGGGGACGTCAGCCCCAGCATTTT.